This T cell receptor (beta chain) came from a study of T cell repertoires in cytomegalovirus infection. About the study: Use of recently identified HLA-C-restricted and well-studied HLA-B-restricted CMV epitopes was part of the study.

V was pared by 1 base and J by 9 bases, with 7 bases between. The CDR3 has 12 residues. CDR1 SGHTA and CDR2 FQGNSA come from the germline V gene. In its sample, this clonotype was seen many times. What it binds is not known. TCRdb reprocessed the reads with MiXCR, giving one entry per CDR3 protein. This table has 800,000 to 950,000 distinct CDR3 sequences, around a third appearing once. Sequenced here: cultured CD8+ T cells from PBMCs, sampled from culture after CMV antigen stimulation. The J gene is TRBJ2-1, the V gene TRBV7-2; D is unresolved. The TCR originated in a human donor in good health (CMV status not recorded). Some clones in this sample may be carry-over from other donors' samples. The CDR3 spells CASSLGPPEQFF. CDR3 bases: TGTGCCAGCAGCTTAGGCCCTCCTGAGCAGTTCTTC.